These T cell receptor beta chains were read from a single sample in a study of Graves' ophthalmopathy and Graves' hyperthyroidism. TCRdb fed the multiplex PCR reads into MiXCR, producing one record per CDR3 protein. The data show about 600,000 distinct CDR3 sequences, under 45% seen once. Specimen: peripheral blood or thyroid tissue (not recorded which). These TCRs come from an adult man with Graves' hyperthyroidism. Both conserved end residues are part of each CDR3. D genes are given only for firm matches. Clone size is given for some rows only: seen once, a few or many times, or a class if the clone is expanded.

CDR3 protein	CDR3 DNA	clone size	V gene	J gene	D gene
CSAPTGRYGYTF	TGCAGTGCCCCCACAGGAAGGTATGGCTACACCTTC	many	TRBV20-1	TRBJ1-2	.
CASSLVMATGELFF	TGTGCCAGCAGCTTAGTTATGGCCACCGGGGAGCTGTTTTTT	many	TRBV7-2	TRBJ2-2	.
CASTGREGSPLHF	TGTGCCAGCACTGGCAGGGAGGGTTCACCCCTCCACTTT	many	TRBV2	TRBJ1-6	.
CAISEALNYGYTF	TGTGCCATCAGTGAGGCGTTAAACTATGGCTACACCTTC	many	TRBV10-3	TRBJ1-2	.
CARAWTGYEQYF	TGTGCTAGAGCTTGGACAGGCTACGAGCAGTACTTC	.	TRBV11-2	TRBJ2-7	TRBD1
CASSETGLNTEAFF	TGTGCCAGCAGTGAGACAGGCCTGAACACTGAAGCTTTCTTT	many	TRBV6-5	TRBJ1-1	.
CASSYDVRLGQGLMEQYF	TGTGCCAGCAGTTATGATGTCCGCCTGGGACAGGGATTAATGGAGCAGTACTTC	few	TRBV6-5	TRBJ2-7	TRBD1
CASSVRTSGGGLQFF	TGTGCCAGCAGCGTAAGGACTAGCGGGGGGGGCCTGCAGTTCTTC	.	TRBV7-2	TRBJ2-1	TRBD2
CASSEVSGPGANVLTF	TGCGCCAGCAGTGAAGTGTCGGGCCCTGGGGCCAACGTCCTGACTTTC	many	TRBV10-2	TRBJ2-6	.
CASSFVGGRGTEAFF	TGTGCCAGCAGCTTTGTGGGGGGCAGGGGGACTGAAGCTTTCTTT	few	TRBV7-2	TRBJ1-1	TRBD1
CASSYSTFGGYTF	TGTGCCAGCAGTTACTCCACCTTTGGGGGCTACACCTTC	many	TRBV6-5	TRBJ1-2	.
CSARRHTEAFF	TGCAGTGCTCGGCGGCACACTGAAGCTTTCTTT	many	TRBV20-1	TRBJ1-1	.
CASREPAPGGYTF	TGTGCCAGCAGAGAACCTGCTCCTGGTGGCTACACCTTC	many	TRBV2	TRBJ1-2	.
CASSYDRGFYEQYF	TGTGCCAGCAGCTATGACAGGGGATTCTACGAGCAGTACTTC	few	TRBV5-6	TRBJ2-7	TRBD1
CASRSSGNTIYF	TGTGCCAGCAGAAGCTCTGGAAACACCATATATTTT	many	TRBV25-1	TRBJ1-3	.
CASSCRVDNQPQHF	TGTGCCAGCAGCTGTAGGGTCGACAATCAGCCCCAGCATTTT	.	TRBV7-2	TRBJ1-5	.
CAGSLRGTSGPSYEQYF	TGTGCCGGCAGCTTAAGGGGGACTAGCGGACCCTCCTACGAGCAATACTTC	.	TRBV7-2	TRBJ2-7	TRBD2
CASSIVQGINTGELFF	TGTGCCAGTAGTATAGTACAGGGCATAAACACCGGGGAGCTGTTTTTT	few	TRBV19	TRBJ2-2	.
CASSHLVGGSSNYGYTF	TGTGCCAGCAGCCACCTCGTCGGGGGGAGTTCGAACTATGGCTACACCTTC	many	TRBV7-2	TRBJ1-2	.
CASSQTGSGAAGRKLFF	TGCGCCAGCAGCCAAACGGGGTCGGGGGCGGCTGGGAGAAAACTGTTTTTT	.	TRBV4-1	TRBJ1-4	.
CASNPGHPTNEKLFF	TGTGCCAGTAACCCGGGACATCCAACTAATGAAAAACTGTTTTTT	few	TRBV19	TRBJ1-4	.
CASSFGLAGAFF	TGTGCCAGCAGCTTCGGACTAGCGGGAGCTTTCTTT	.	TRBV7-8	TRBJ1-1	.
CASSEVRDRGSYEQYF	TGCGCCAGCAGTGAAGTCCGGGACAGGGGGTCCTACGAGCAGTACTTC	many	TRBV10-2	TRBJ2-7	TRBD1
CASSETRGQETQYF	TGTGCCAGCAGTGAAACCAGAGGACAAGAGACCCAGTACTTC	.	TRBV25-1	TRBJ2-5	.
CASSGNSRAGEKLFF	TGTGCCAGCAGTGGAAATAGCAGGGCGGGTGAAAAACTGTTTTTT	many	TRBV2	TRBJ1-4	.
CASGAAGYGGELFF	TGTGCTAGTGGTGCCGCAGGGTACGGCGGGGAGCTGTTTTTT	.	TRBV12-5	TRBJ2-2	.
CASSEGTGRNGQPQHF	TGTGCCAGCAGCGAGGGGACAGGGAGGAATGGGCAGCCCCAGCATTTT	many	TRBV5-5	TRBJ1-5	TRBD1
CASSLYRANVLTF	TGTGCCAGCAGTTTATACCGGGCCAACGTCCTGACTTTC	few	TRBV2	TRBJ2-6	.